This section outlines one TCR beta chain sequence together with its context. Individuals drawn from approximately 26 US areas were about 18 to 100 years old. Participant-reported clinical history was the basis for cohort assignment. Profiling relied on immunoSEQ multiplex PCR, and the TCRdb table lists in-frame clones only, not all of them. Altogether some 330,000 clones are present, 92% being singletons, with the ten largest covering less than 20%. The CDR3 has 14 residues. CDR1 and CDR2 (germline): KGHDR, SFDVKD. V shed 2 bases and J shed 6 bases, with 12 bases lying between them. The sample belongs to a study of blood T cell repertoires in COVID-19. On the study more broadly: The samples span acute and convalescent COVID-19 from the United States, Italy and Spain. T cells, B-cell-depleted T cells, or PBMCs provided the cDNA or gDNA that served as material.

The V gene is TRBV24-1, the J gene TRBJ1-2; D perhaps matches TRBD1 (6 bases). Sequenced input: PBMCs or T cells enriched from blood (not recorded which). The receptor was derived from a woman aged 25 to 39 who had recovered from COVID-19. The CDR3 DNA sequence: TGTGCCACCAGTGATTGGACAGAGGAGGATGGCTACACCTTC. It translates to CATSDWTEEDGYTF.